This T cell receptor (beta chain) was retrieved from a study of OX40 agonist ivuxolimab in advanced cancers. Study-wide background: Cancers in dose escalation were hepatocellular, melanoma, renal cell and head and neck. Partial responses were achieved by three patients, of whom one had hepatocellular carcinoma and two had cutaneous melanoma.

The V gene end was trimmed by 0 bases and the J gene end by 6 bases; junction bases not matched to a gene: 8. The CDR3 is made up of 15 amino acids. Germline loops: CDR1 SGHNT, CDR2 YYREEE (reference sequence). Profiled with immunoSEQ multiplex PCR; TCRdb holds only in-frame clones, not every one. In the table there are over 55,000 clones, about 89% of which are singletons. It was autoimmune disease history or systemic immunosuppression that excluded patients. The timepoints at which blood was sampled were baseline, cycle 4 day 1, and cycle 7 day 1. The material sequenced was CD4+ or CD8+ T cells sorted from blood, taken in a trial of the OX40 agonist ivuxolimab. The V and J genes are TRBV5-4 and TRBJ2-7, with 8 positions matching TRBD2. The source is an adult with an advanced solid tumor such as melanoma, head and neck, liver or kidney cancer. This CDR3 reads CASSLGGTRGSEQYF. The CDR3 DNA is TGTGCCAGCAGCTTGGGAGGGACTAGAGGTTCCGAGCAGTACTTC.